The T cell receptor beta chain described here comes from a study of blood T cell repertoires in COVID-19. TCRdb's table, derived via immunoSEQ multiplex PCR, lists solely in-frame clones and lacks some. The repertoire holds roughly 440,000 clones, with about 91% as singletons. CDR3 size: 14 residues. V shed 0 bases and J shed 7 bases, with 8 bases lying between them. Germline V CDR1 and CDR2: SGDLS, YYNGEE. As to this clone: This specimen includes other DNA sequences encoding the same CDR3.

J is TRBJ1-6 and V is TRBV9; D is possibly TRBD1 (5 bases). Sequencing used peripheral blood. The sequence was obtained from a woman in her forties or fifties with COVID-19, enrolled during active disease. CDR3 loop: CASSVEQENSPLHF. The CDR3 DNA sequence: TGTGCCAGCAGCGTAGAACAGGAGAATTCACCCCTCCACTTT.